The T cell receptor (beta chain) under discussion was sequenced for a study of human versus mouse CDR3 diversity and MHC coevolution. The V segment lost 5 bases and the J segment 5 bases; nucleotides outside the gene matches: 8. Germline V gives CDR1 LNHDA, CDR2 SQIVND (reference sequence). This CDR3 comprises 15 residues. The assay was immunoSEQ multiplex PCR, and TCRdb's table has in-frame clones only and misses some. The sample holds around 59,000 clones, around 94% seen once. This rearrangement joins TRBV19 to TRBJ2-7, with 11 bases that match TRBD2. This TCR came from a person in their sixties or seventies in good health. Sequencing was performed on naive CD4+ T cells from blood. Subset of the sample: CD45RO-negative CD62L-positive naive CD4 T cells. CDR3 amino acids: CASSSPGLAADEQYF. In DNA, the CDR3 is TGTGCCAGTAGTTCACCGGGACTAGCGGCTGACGAGCAGTACTTC.